This T cell receptor beta chain is drawn from a study of Graves' ophthalmopathy and Graves' hyperthyroidism. This CDR3 is built from 13 residues. Germline values: CDR1 LNHNV, CDR2 YYDKDF (reference sequence). V gave up 7 bases and J gave up 3 bases; unmatched junction bases: 4. For repertoire sequencing, the TCR beta CDR3 regions were amplified from RNA transcripts. HTBI primers served in a first-round RT-PCR, which a second-round multiplex PCR followed. Via MiXCR, TCRdb re-called the multiplex PCR reads, giving one row per CDR3 protein. The sample shows about 370,000 distinct CDR3 sequences, roughly 18% of them seen only once. This clonotype has at least ten counts. What it binds is not known. General study results and limits: Most thyroid clonotypes expanded beyond 0.001 frequency were also found in blood.

The chain recombines TRBV15 with TRBJ2-7, with TRBD1 identical over 9 bases. The clonotype was recovered from a woman under 30 with Graves' ophthalmopathy. Sequencing was performed on peripheral blood. The CDR3: CATKGTGSYEQYF. DNA of the CDR3: TGTGCCACCAAAGGGACAGGGAGCTACGAGCAGTACTTC.